A selection of T cell receptor beta chains follows, all from one sample in a study of cytomegalovirus exposure and HLA in healthy donors. Sequencing was performed with immunoSEQ multiplex PCR; in TCRdb, only in-frame clones are kept and a portion is missing. Of around 120,000 clones listed, more than 75% are singletons. The material sequenced was PBMCs. These receptors were obtained from a man between 18 and 35 years old in good health and CMV-seronegative. Both conserved end residues are trimmed from each CDR3. Each record gives: V gene, J gene, clone size, CDR3 protein. Clone size is stated in some rows and not others, as once, few, many or a class when expanded.

v_gene: TRBV5-1; j_gene: TRBJ1-3; abundance: many; CDR3aa: ASSSGVLSGNTIY
v_gene: TRBV2; j_gene: TRBJ1-2; abundance: NA; CDR3aa: ASRVPGGEGGYT
v_gene: TRBV2; j_gene: TRBJ2-4; abundance: NA; CDR3aa: ASKGSGVAKNIQY
v_gene: TRBV5-4; j_gene: TRBJ1-6; abundance: NA; CDR3aa: ASSPGSDYNSPLH
v_gene: TRBV10-3; j_gene: TRBJ1-2; abundance: NA; CDR3aa: AISGNQGWDYGYT
v_gene: TRBV25-1; j_gene: TRBJ1-1; abundance: NA; CDR3aa: ASSPIGPNTEAF
v_gene: TRBV19; j_gene: TRBJ1-5; abundance: once; CDR3aa: ASTSDLKSNQPQH
v_gene: TRBV27; j_gene: TRBJ2-7; abundance: NA; CDR3aa: ASSLQETYEQY
v_gene: TRBV9; j_gene: TRBJ2-2; abundance: NA; CDR3aa: ASSAGQGSVTGELF
v_gene: TRBV6-1; j_gene: TRBJ2-7; abundance: NA; CDR3aa: ASSEGDRVSEQY
v_gene: TRBV29-1; j_gene: TRBJ1-2; abundance: few; CDR3aa: SVEGTGLSYGYT
v_gene: TRBV5-1; j_gene: TRBJ1-2; abundance: NA; CDR3aa: ASSLVGQGARGYT
v_gene: TRBV15; j_gene: TRBJ1-2; abundance: NA; CDR3aa: ATSSETYGYT
v_gene: TRBV29-1; j_gene: TRBJ2-2; abundance: NA; CDR3aa: SVFRTGRVGELF
v_gene: TRBV19; j_gene: TRBJ1-1; abundance: NA; CDR3aa: ASSMVPGLPTEAF